This TCR beta chain was sequenced in a study of T cell responses to AZD1222 COVID-19 vaccine. General observations from the study: Across spike, vaccine-associated CD4 TCRs were found, dominant at 160-218 and 743-854. Donor demographics were predominantly white British with a female majority; clonal diversity may be underestimated. The repertoires were collected only after the peak T cell response. Spike-specific TCR breadth and depth rose after two AZD1222 doses.

The repertoire was sequenced with immunoSEQ multiplex PCR; TCRdb's copy has only in-frame clones and lacks some. Seen here are some 99,000 clones, approximately 89% observed once, and the top ten hold around 4.4%. As for this clone: The antigen remains undetermined.

V trimming: 3 bases; J trimming: 4 bases; junction bases outside the gene matches: 2. The CDR3 sequence is 13 residues long. Germline V gene sequence: CDR1 SGDLS, CDR2 YYNGEE. The rearrangement links TRBV9 to TRBJ2-3, with 7 bases fitting TRBD1. The sequenced sample was peripheral blood, obtained 28 days after the second AZD1222 dose. The origin of this receptor is an adult who received the AZD1222 COVID-19 vaccine. CDR3 bases: TGTGCCAGCAGCGGAGGGGGCCCAGATACGCAGTATTTT. This encodes CASSGGGPDTQYF.